This T cell receptor beta chain was identified during a study of T cells after somatic rescue of genetic block. V shed 2 bases, J shed 12 bases, and the junction held 9 bases outside the gene matches. This CDR3 is built from 14 residues. The germline V gene encodes CDR1 MNHEY and CDR2 SMNVEV (reference sequence). Assay: immunoSEQ multiplex PCR; the TCRdb copy retains only in-frame clones and omits some. The sample has about 67,000 clones; around 92% are singletons. This receptor was identified in a man in his forties or fifties. The sequencing input was peripheral blood mononuclear cells (PBMCs). V usage is TRBV27 and J usage is TRBJ2-7, with TRBD2 matching 11 bases. This CDR3 is CASSLALAGGIRYF. The CDR3 DNA follows: TGTGCCAGCAGTTTAGCGCTAGCGGGAGGAATCAGGTACTTC.